The clone carrying this T cell receptor beta chain was recorded many times. Its antigen remains unidentified. The sample originates from a study of prognosis after radiotherapy for stage I lung cancer. In the study overall: Distant metastases after radiotherapy occurred in several patients at a median of roughly 7 months; about 15 showed no significant progression.

General observations from the study: Median unique TCR clones dropped from around 10,000 to 6,500 after stereotactic body radiation therapy.

Genomic DNA was the source, and TCR beta CDR3 was amplified from it by two-round multiplex PCR. Amplification during the initial PCR round employed primers specific to each TRBV and TRBJ gene. One entry per CDR3 protein, called by TCRdb with MiXCR from the multiplex PCR reads. The table shows approximately 16,000 distinct CDR3 sequences, with 31% occurring only once. V shed 5 bases and J shed 4 bases, with 15 bases lying between them. The CDR3 runs 15 residues. The V gene's germline CDR1 is MNHNS and CDR2 SASEGT. V usage is TRBV6-1 and J usage is TRBJ2-1, with D perhaps assigned TRBD1 or TRBD2 (6 bases each). The origin of this receptor is a donor aged 50 or older with non-small cell lung cancer. Sequencing used PBMCs, obtained before or after stereotactic body radiation therapy (not recorded which). The CDR3 sequence is CASSRGTSIYNEQFF. The DNA of the CDR3 is TGTGCCAGCAGTAGGGGGACTTCTATTTACAATGAGCAGTTCTTC.